Listed below are T cell receptor beta chains from one sample, sequenced in a study of shared clonotypes between healthy human individuals. Produced via immunoSEQ multiplex PCR; TCRdb's table is partial and in-frame only. The sample shows around 2.1 million clones, about 92% of them seen only once. The sequencing sample was made of naive CD8+ T cells from PBMCs. The receptor set was obtained from a man younger than 35 in good health. Some clones in this sample may be carry-over from other donors' samples. CDR3s include the opening cysteine and the closing phenylalanine or tryptophan. Fields, in order: J gene, clone size, V gene, CDR3 length, D gene, CDR3 protein, CDR3 DNA. A D gene is named only where the DNA matches it firmly. Clone size is stated in some rows and not others, as once, few, many or a class when expanded.

TRBJ2-7 NA TRBV9 14 NA CASSARPDGNEQYF TGTGCCAGCAGCGCCCGCCCGGACGGGAACGAGCAGTACTTC
TRBJ1-5 NA TRBV19 13 NA CASGSGPNQPQHF TGTGCCAGTGGCTCAGGGCCAAATCAGCCCCAGCATTTT
TRBJ2-5 NA TRBV9 16 NA CASSVKAGGPQETQYF TGTGCCAGCAGCGTAAAAGCCGGGGGGCCCCAAGAGACCCAGTACTTC
TRBJ2-3 once TRBV10-1 12 NA CASSDRIHTQYF TGCGCCAGCAGTGATCGGATCCATACGCAGTATTTT
TRBJ2-7 NA TRBV4-2 15 NA CASSHFGQSSYEQYF TGTGCCAGCAGCCATTTTGGACAGAGCTCCTACGAGCAGTACTTC
TRBJ2-1 NA TRBV7-3 15 NA CASSPLAGSYNEQFF TGTGCCAGCAGCCCCCTTGCAGGGTCCTACAATGAGCAGTTCTTC
TRBJ2-7 NA TRBV5-6 14 NA CASSQRLSTYEQYF TGTGCCAGCAGCCAACGGCTGTCAACCTACGAGCAGTACTTC
TRBJ1-2 NA TRBV29-1 13 NA CSVDGSYRLGYTF TGCAGCGTTGATGGCAGTTACCGGCTTGGCTACACCTTC
TRBJ2-5 once TRBV5-6 15 NA CASSISSELRETQYF TGTGCCAGCAGCATATCCTCGGAGCTTCGGGAGACCCAGTACTTC
TRBJ2-7 NA TRBV28 15 TRBD1 CASSYPGQGNYEQYF TGTGCCAGCAGTTACCCGGGACAGGGGAACTACGAGCAGTACTTC
TRBJ2-7 NA TRBV28 15 NA CASSFQGNPPYEQYF TGTGCCAGCAGTTTCCAGGGGAATCCCCCCTACGAGCAGTACTTC
TRBJ1-5 NA TRBV28 15 NA CASSPGTITGQPQHF TGTGCCAGCAGCCCCGGGACAATCACAGGTCAGCCCCAGCATTTT
TRBJ1-2 NA TRBV9 16 NA CASSSRRGQSGYGYTF TGTGCCAGCAGCTCCCGCAGGGGCCAGTCAGGCTATGGCTACACCTTC
TRBJ2-1 NA TRBV4-3 19 TRBD2 CASSQGVSGSSSSYNEQFF TGCGCCAGCAGCCAAGGGGTTAGCGGGAGTTCTAGCTCCTACAATGAGCAGTTCTTC
TRBJ2-5 NA TRBV7-6 15 NA CASSLDNTAGGTQYF TGTGCCAGCAGCTTGGATAATACGGCCGGAGGGACCCAGTACTTC
TRBJ1-1 few TRBV19 16 TRBD1 CASSRIRDRDSTEAFF TGTGCCAGTAGTAGGATCCGGGACAGGGACTCCACTGAAGCTTTCTTT
TRBJ2-3 NA TRBV7-9 17 TRBD1 CASSIPPGQGATDTQYF TGTGCCAGCAGCATACCCCCGGGACAGGGGGCGACAGATACGCAGTATTTT
TRBJ2-5 once TRBV7-8 17 TRBD2 CASSFGLAGGPGETQYF TGTGCCAGCAGCTTTGGACTAGCGGGAGGGCCTGGTGAGACCCAGTACTTC
TRBJ1-5 few TRBV7-9 14 NA CASSLSASRGPQHF TGTGCCAGCAGCTTATCGGCCAGCCGGGGGCCCCAGCATTTT
TRBJ1-1 NA TRBV27 18 TRBD1 CASSLRGPLQGAFAEAFF TGTGCCAGCAGTTTAAGAGGTCCGCTACAGGGGGCGTTCGCTGAAGCTTTCTTT
TRBJ2-2 NA TRBV30 13 NA CAWRDSNTGELFF TGTGCCTGGAGGGATTCGAACACCGGGGAGCTGTTTTTT
TRBJ2-7 NA TRBV2 12 NA CASSATFSEQYF TGTGCCAGCAGTGCTACTTTTTCAGAGCAGTACTTC
TRBJ1-1 NA TRBV4-1 13 NA CASSHRTGPEAFF TGCGCCAGCAGCCACAGAACAGGGCCCGAAGCTTTCTTT
TRBJ2-7 NA TRBV7-8 18 NA CASSLGGGGTKVSYEQYF TGTGCCAGCAGCTTAGGGGGGGGAGGGACAAAAGTCTCCTACGAGCAGTACTTC
TRBJ1-2 NA TRBV6-1 14 TRBD1 CASSDRGQAYGYTF TGTGCCAGCAGCGACAGGGGCCAGGCCTATGGCTACACCTTC
TRBJ2-2 NA TRBV28 12 NA CASSSLAGELFF TGTGCCAGCAGTTCTTTAGCCGGGGAGCTGTTTTTT
TRBJ2-5 once TRBV6-4 15 TRBD2 CASSGLAGPQETQYF TGTGCCAGCAGTGGGCTAGCGGGACCCCAAGAGACCCAGTACTTC
TRBJ1-5 NA TRBV5-6 15 NA CASSLGSGGGQPQHF TGTGCCAGCAGCTTGGGATCGGGGGGCGGTCAGCCCCAGCATTTT
TRBJ2-7 NA TRBV7-8 15 TRBD2 CASSPGLAVTYEQYF TGTGCCAGCAGCCCCGGACTAGCGGTAACCTACGAGCAGTACTTC
TRBJ2-1 once TRBV7-2 12 TRBD2 CASSSPGGEQFF TGTGCCAGCAGCTCCCCGGGGGGTGAGCAGTTCTTC
TRBJ2-2 NA TRBV7-9 15 TRBD2 CASSSGLAGDGELFF TGTGCCAGCAGCTCGGGACTAGCGGGAGATGGGGAGCTGTTTTTT
TRBJ2-1 NA TRBV7-3 17 TRBD2 CASSSSSGRGPENQQFF TGTGCCAGCAGCTCCTCTAGCGGGAGGGGACCTGAGAATCAGCAGTTCTTC
TRBJ2-7 NA TRBV10-3 18 TRBD1 CAISESSTGGRVTYEQYF TGTGCCATCAGTGAGTCAAGTACAGGGGGCAGAGTCACGTACGAGCAGTACTTC
TRBJ1-1 NA TRBV6-1 16 NA CASSEVGRITNTEAFF TGTGCCAGCAGTGAAGTCGGACGGATAACGAACACTGAAGCTTTCTTT
TRBJ2-2 NA TRBV7-9 16 TRBD2 CASSLRGSILTGELFF TGTGCCAGCAGCTTACGCGGGAGTATACTCACCGGGGAGCTGTTTTTT
TRBJ2-7 NA TRBV4-3 13 NA CASSQGDSYEQYF TGCGCCAGCAGCCAAGGGGACTCCTACGAGCAGTACTTC
TRBJ2-7 NA TRBV13 15 NA CASSLGGGSSYEQYF TGTGCCAGCAGCTTAGGGGGCGGGTCCTCCTACGAGCAGTACTTC
TRBJ1-1 NA TRBV5-5 16 NA CASSLTVSGTPSEAFF TGTGCCAGCAGCTTGACGGTCTCCGGGACACCTTCTGAAGCTTTCTTT
TRBJ2-1 NA TRBV28 14 NA CASRAGTTRSGRFF TGTGCCAGCAGAGCTGGGACGACCCGATCAGGTCGGTTCTTC
TRBJ2-2 NA TRBV25-1 15 NA CASSQTGTQTGELFF TGTGCCAGCAGTCAAACCGGGACACAAACCGGGGAGCTGTTTTTT
TRBJ2-2 NA TRBV6-5 15 NA CASSFDGRNTGELFF TGTGCCAGCTCCTTTGACGGGAGGAACACCGGGGAGCTGTTTTTT
TRBJ1-2 NA TRBV28 14 NA CASSFARTYYGYTF TGTGCCAGCAGTTTTGCCCGAACTTACTATGGCTACACCTTC
TRBJ2-1 NA TRBV7-9 15 TRBD2 CASSFSGTSYNEQFF TGTGCCAGCAGCTTTAGCGGGACTTCCTACAATGAGCAGTTCTTC
TRBJ2-3 once TRBV14 18 TRBD1 CASSPSKGQARAADTQYF TGTGCCAGCAGCCCTTCGAAGGGACAGGCAAGAGCGGCAGATACGCAGTATTTT
TRBJ2-3 NA TRBV27 15 NA CASRIGRSSTDTQYF TGTGCCAGCAGGATCGGTAGGAGCAGCACAGATACGCAGTATTTT
TRBJ2-7 NA TRBV11-2 15 NA CASSFLQGTKYEQYF TGTGCCAGCAGCTTCCTACAGGGTACGAAGTACGAGCAGTACTTC
TRBJ2-3 NA TRBV28 15 TRBD1 CASSPRQGSTDTQYF TGTGCCAGCAGTCCGAGACAGGGAAGCACAGATACGCAGTATTTT
TRBJ1-2 NA TRBV28 15 NA CASSFREYPNYGYTF TGTGCCAGCAGCTTCAGGGAGTACCCTAACTATGGCTACACCTTC